This note documents a single TCR beta chain sequence. No antigen is known for it. One end of the junction varies from germline; a read error may be responsible. The data belong to a study of tumor and adjacent non-tumor tissue in lung cancer (dated by TCRdb to the late 2010s). About the study as a whole: Patients with adenocarcinoma (about 12), squamous cell carcinoma (2) and small cell lung cancer (1) were included in the cohort. The 15 enrolled patients, of whom 10 were men and 5 were women, were aged roughly 31 to 85 years and were diagnosed with TNM stage I to III disease. Sequencing generated a total of more than 95 million productive TCRbeta reads, averaging around 4 million reads per sample. Using bulk TCRbeta repertoires from around 15 lung cancer patients, the study set lung tumor tissue side by side with matched distant non-tumor lung tissue. Approximately 31 paired specimens, one tumor and one normal lung sample per patient, were profiled by TCRbeta CDR3 sequencing. What the authors observed across the whole study: In normal lung, the top 100 clones accounted for a significantly larger cumulative share of the repertoire than in tumor tissue. Only approximately 14 patients were in the cohort, and the authors stated that larger samples and more detailed clinical data are needed. Younger patients had significantly higher TCR diversity, and higher tumor TCR diversity was associated with shorter overall and disease-free survival. The methods do not name the sequencing platform or mention unique molecular identifiers. Peripheral blood was not sequenced, so blood TCRbeta repertoires in these lung cancer patients were not examined. Significantly higher TCR diversity (inverse Simpson) was observed in tumor tissue than in normal lung tissue (roughly 390 vs 170, P = 0.0075, Mann-Whitney U test).

As encoded in the germline V gene (reference sequence), CDR1 is GTSNPN while CDR2 is SVGIG. Inclusive of the bounding cysteine and phenylalanine, the CDR3 is 14 residues long. The DNA shown is the 42-base CDR3, in frame from base 1. To prepare the library, multiplex PCR was applied. The listed sequencing device is Illumina HiSeq 2500. TCRbeta libraries were built by three rounds of nested PCR using primers (Table S4), following protocols modified from ARM-PCR. Before sequencing, PCR products of 200-500 bp were cut from the gel and purified using the QIAquick gel extraction kit. As for the authors' bioinformatics: Trimmomatic was used to clean the reads, FLASH merged the cleaned reads into complete CDR3 sequences, and MiTCR assigned the sequences to V(D)J germline segments. VDJtools was used to compute clonal diversity as the inverse Simpson's index. A read counted as productive if the sequence was in-frame and lacked a premature stop codon. Using fastp trimming at Q25 and MiXCR clonotype assembly, TCRdb reanalyzed the public sequencing data and kept in-frame beta chains. Entries are consolidated by CDR3 protein sequence, retaining the most common genes and DNA. These V and J calls originate from TCRdb's pipeline instead of the authors' own analysis. Here the sample has tens of thousands of distinct CDR3 sequences; 77% occur a single time. The top ten clonotypes cover 10% to 15% of the sample.

RNA was isolated from bulk, unsorted tissue, and RNA quality was assessed with a NanoDrop ND-1000 and an Agilent 2100. The donors were newly diagnosed lung cancer patients admitted for thoracic surgery in China from August to November 2014 who had not received prior chemotherapy. Anyone who had undergone radiotherapy or chemotherapy before, or who had another cancer at the same time, was left out of the study. Pieces of surgical tissue measuring about 1-2.1 cm3 were kept in RNAlater solution and held at -80 degrees C until needed. The sequence joins TRBV30 to TRBJ2-1; 8 of the junction bases match TRBD2. The source is a woman in her forties or fifties with non-small cell lung cancer. Sequencing used lung tumor tissue. The DNA reads TGTGCCCGGGGGGGACCGCCCTCCTATAATGAGCAGTTCTTC. Translated, it reads CARGGPPSYNEQFF.